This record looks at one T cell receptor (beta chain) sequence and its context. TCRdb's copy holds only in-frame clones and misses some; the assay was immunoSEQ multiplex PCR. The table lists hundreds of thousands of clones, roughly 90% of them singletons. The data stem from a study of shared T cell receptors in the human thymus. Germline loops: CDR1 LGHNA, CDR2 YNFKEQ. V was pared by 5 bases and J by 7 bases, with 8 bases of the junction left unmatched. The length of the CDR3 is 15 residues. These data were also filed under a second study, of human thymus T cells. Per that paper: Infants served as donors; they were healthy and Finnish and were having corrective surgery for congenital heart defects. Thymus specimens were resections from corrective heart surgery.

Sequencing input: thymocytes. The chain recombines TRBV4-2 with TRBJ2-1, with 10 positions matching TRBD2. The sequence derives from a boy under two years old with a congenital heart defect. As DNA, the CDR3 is TGTGCCAGCAGCTGCCAGACTAGCGGGTTAAATGAGCAGTTCTTC. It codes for CASSCQTSGLNEQFF.